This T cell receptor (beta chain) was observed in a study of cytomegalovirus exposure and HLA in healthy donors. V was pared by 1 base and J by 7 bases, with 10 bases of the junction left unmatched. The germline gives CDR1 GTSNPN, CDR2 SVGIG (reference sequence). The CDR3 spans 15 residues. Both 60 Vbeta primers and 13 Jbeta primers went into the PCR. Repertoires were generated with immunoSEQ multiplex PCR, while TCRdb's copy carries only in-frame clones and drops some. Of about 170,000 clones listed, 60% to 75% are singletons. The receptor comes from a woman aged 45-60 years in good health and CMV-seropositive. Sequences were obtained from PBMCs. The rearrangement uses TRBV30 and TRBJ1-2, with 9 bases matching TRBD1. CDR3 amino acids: CAWSARGTGSSGYTF. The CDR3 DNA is TGTGCCTGGAGTGCGCGCGGGACAGGGAGCAGTGGCTACACCTTC.